This T cell receptor (beta chain) was captured by sequencing in a study of a mutant IDH1 vaccine in newly diagnosed glioma. Study-wide context: Patients began vaccination 4-6 weeks after radiotherapy alone, or with temozolomide cycles. Of the patients given treatment, approximately 60% were male and about 40% were female, and a mean age of around 44 years was recorded. Most had both radiotherapy and temozolomide beforehand; others had only one.

Time point in this sample: week 47, end of study. With topical imiquimod, each dose of the vaccine consisted of 300 ug of mutant IDH1 20-mer peptide. Germline lookup yields CDR1 SGHNT and CDR2 YENEEA. V lost 5 bases to trimming and J lost 10 bases; unmatched junction nucleotides: 10. The CDR3 runs to 14 residues. Remarks on this clone: Its antigen is undetermined.

TCRdb keeps only in-frame clones here, not all; method: immunoSEQ multiplex PCR. Of about 60,000 clones listed, under 85% are singletons. The specimen comprised PBMCs, sampled from a glioma patient whose treatment included an IDH1 peptide vaccine. The chain combines TRBV11-3 with TRBJ1-1; 10 positions agree with TRBD1. The sequence was obtained from a woman aged 45-65 years with glioma. The CDR3 DNA reads as TGTGCCAGCAGCCCCGGGACTAGGACAGGGGGAGCTTTCTTT. It encodes CASSPGTRTGGAFF.